Presented here are 26 T cell receptor beta chains from one specimen sequenced in a study of T cells and copy number aberrations in small-cell lung cancer (dated by TCRdb to the early 2020s). The library was made by the immunoSEQ multiplex PCR assay. TCRdb re-hosts the immuneACCESS table, in-frame sequences only. Its copies lack some clones; in the studies checked, an unresolved V gene accounts for under half of them, and the cause for the rest is not known. Counted in this sample were 1,500 to 2,000 clones; 83% of them appeared once. The top ten clonotypes cover 7% to 7.5% of the sample. Sequencing used normal tissue next to the tumor. The source is a man aged 60 to 69 with small cell lung cancer.

The chain is built from TRBV2 and TRBJ2-5; TRBD1 or TRBD2 may be the D gene (6 bases each). Between the trimmed V and J ends, which lost 4 bases and 4 bases, there was a span of 25 bases. CDR1 and CDR2 from the germline V gene are SNHLY and FYNNEI. The CDR3 sequence is 18 residues long. CDR3 protein: CASSVRGAGGAYGETQYF. DNA of the CDR3: TGTGCCAGCAGTGTAAGGGGGGCCGGGGGCGCTTATGGAGAGACCCAGTACTTC.

The chain employs TRBV6-1 and TRBJ1-5; no reliable D call. V was cut by 3 bases and J by 4 bases, with 16 bases left in between. This CDR3 is 16 amino acids long. Germline CDR1 reads MNHNS; CDR2 reads SASEGT. The CDR3: CASSEMGHGNNQPQHF. As DNA, the CDR3 is TGTGCCAGCAGTGAGATGGGCCACGGGAATAATCAGCCCCAGCATTTT.

The chain joins TRBV4-1 to TRBJ1-5; 9 bases match TRBD1. This CDR3 has 16 residues. In germline, CDR1 is MGHRA, CDR2 YSYEKL. With V trimmed by 4 bases and J by 4 bases, 8 bases remained unmatched. Here the CDR3 reads CASSPNTGTGNQPQHF. For the CDR3, the DNA is TGCGCCAGCAGCCCAAACACCGGGACAGGGAATCAGCCCCAGCATTTT.

The chain links TRBV5-1 to TRBJ2-1; D is perhaps TRBD1 (6 bases). The CDR3 loop spans 13 amino acids. CDR1 is SGHRS and CDR2 is YFSETQ in the germline V gene. The V gene lost 0 bases and the J gene lost 8 bases, with 9 bases spanning the gap. The CDR3 DNA is TGCGCCAGCAGCTTGGGACAGGTTGATGAGCAGTTCTTC. As protein: CASSLGQVDEQFF.

CDR3 sequence reads: CASSGLAGAQNTGELFF. The CDR3 DNA is TGTGCCAGCAGTGGCCTAGCGGGGGCCCAGAACACCGGGGAGCTGTTTTTT. The rearrangement links TRBV2 to TRBJ2-2, with 10 bases matching TRBD2. Germline CDR1 and CDR2: SNHLY and FYNNEI. The CDR3 length is 17 residues. The V and J ends lost 4 bases and 1 base, in that order; junction bases with no gene match: 6.

This chain joins TRBV28 and TRBJ2-1, with TRBD2 matching 9 bases. J was trimmed by 7 bases and V by 1 base; bases with no gene match: 5. CDR1 and CDR2 (germline): MDHEN, SYDVKM. CDR3 length equals 15 residues. For the CDR3, the DNA is TGTGCCAGCAGTTTATCGGCTAGCGGGGAGAATGAGCAGTTCTTC. Its translation is CASSLSASGENEQFF.

The chain employs TRBV5-4 and TRBJ1-1, with D hard to call. Germline CDR1 reads SGHNT; CDR2 reads YYREEE (reference sequence). Deletions cut 1 base from V and 5 bases from J, with 12 bases between. The CDR3 length is 14 residues. As DNA, the CDR3 is TGTGCCAGCAGCTTGTGGGGAGCTATTACTGAAGCTTTCTTT. This sequence encodes CASSLWGAITEAFF.

This clone has just one count. This chain links TRBV30 with TRBJ2-2, with no clear D. Germline lookup yields CDR1 GTSNPN and CDR2 SVGIG (reference sequence). This CDR3 comprises 12 residues. V was shortened by 3 bases and J by 1 base, with 3 bases between the two germline ends. The CDR3 DNA reads TGTGCCTGGAGAGGGAACACCGGGGAGCTGTTTTTT. This encodes CAWRGNTGELFF.

The chain joins TRBV27 to TRBJ2-7; D not resolved. Per germline, CDR1 MNHEY and CDR2 SMNVEV (reference sequence). The CDR3 extends over 13 amino acids. V gave up 2 bases and J gave up 1 base, with 6 bases separating them. CDR3 coding DNA: TGTGCCAGCAGTTTAGTCGGATCCTACGAGCAGTACTTC. Its protein product is CASSLVGSYEQYF.

This clone was found a few times. The V call is TRBV30, the J call TRBJ2-3; TRBD2 is a possible D gene (7 bases). This CDR3 is built from 15 residues. V was cut by 0 bases and J by 3 bases, with 13 bases left in between. The germline V gene encodes CDR1 GTSNPN and CDR2 SVGIG (reference sequence). The CDR3 protein is CAWSVGGGGTDTQYF. In DNA, the CDR3 is TGTGCCTGGAGTGTTGGGGGAGGGGGTACAGATACGCAGTATTTT.

J is TRBJ2-4 and V is TRBV10-1; weak D call: TRBD1 (6 bases). The CDR3 runs 13 residues. V was clipped by 5 bases and J by 6 bases, with 11 bases between them. Germline V gene data show CDR1 as WNHNN and CDR2 as SYGVQD (reference sequence). CDR3 DNA: TGCGCCAGCAGTTTCTCCAGGGGAAACATTCAGTACTTC. This encodes CASSFSRGNIQYF.

Concerning this clone: A junction end diverges from the germline sequence, so it may reflect a read error. The chain is built from TRBV19 and TRBJ1-1; D may be TRBD1 (5 bases). Germline loops: CDR1 LNHDA, CDR2 SQIVND (reference sequence). This CDR3 has 13 residues. The CDR3 DNA is TGTGCCAGCAGTAGGACACCGAACACTGAAGCTTTCTTT. It encodes CASSRTPNTEAFF.

Concerning this clone: At one boundary the junction diverges from the germline segment, which might be a read error. The V gene is TRBV7-7, the J gene TRBJ2-5; 11 positions agree with TRBD2. Germline V gene sequence: CDR1 SSHAT, CDR2 FNYEAQ (reference sequence). CDR3 length equals 16 residues. The CDR3 sequence: CASSEGSGGAEETQYF. The CDR3 DNA follows: TGTGCTAGCAGCGAGGGTAGCGGGGGGGCCGAGGAGACCCAGTACTTC.

The chain couples TRBV5-1 to TRBJ2-3; tentatively, D is TRBD1 or TRBD2 (5 bases each). The V gene's germline CDR1 is SGHRS and CDR2 YFSETQ. V was cut by 0 bases and J by 1 base, with 12 bases left in between. This CDR3 is 16 amino acids long. CDR3 in amino acids: CASSLGDPLGTDTQYF. For the CDR3, the DNA is TGCGCCAGCAGCTTGGGGGACCCCCTCGGCACAGATACGCAGTATTTT.

V usage is TRBV19 and J usage is TRBJ1-4; D perhaps matches TRBD1 (5 bases). This CDR3 contains 15 residues. Trimming left V 5 bases short and J 4 bases short, with 14 bases between. Germline V gene data show CDR1 as LNHDA and CDR2 as SQIVND (reference sequence). CDR3 nucleotide sequence: TGTGCCAGTAGTGGCCGACAGAGCCTTAATGAAAAACTGTTTTTT. It is translated as CASSGRQSLNEKLFF.

The chain combines TRBV6-5 with TRBJ1-2, with TRBD1 as a possible D gene (6 bases). CDR3 length: 14 residues. Germline V lookup: CDR1 MNHEY, CDR2 SVGAGI. V lost 6 bases and J 4 bases, leaving 15 bases between the germline ends. The CDR3 spells CASSPGGGFYGYTF. CDR3 bases: TGTGCCAGCAGCCCCGGGGGGGGCTTCTATGGCTACACCTTC.

The chain couples TRBV30 to TRBJ1-6, with D unresolved. Germline loops: CDR1 GTSNPN, CDR2 SVGIG (reference sequence). The ends were cut back, 3 bases at V and 0 bases at J, with 27 bases in the middle. The CDR3 runs 21 residues. The chain's CDR3 is CAWRPSEESSDQSSYNSPLHF. Here the CDR3 DNA reads TGTGCCTGGAGGCCCTCGGAGGAATCATCGGACCAGAGCTCCTATAATTCACCCCTCCACTTT.

Concerning this clone: At one end the junction does not follow the germline gene, possibly because of a read error. The rearrangement links TRBV30 to TRBJ1-5, with D maybe TRBD1 (6 bases). CDR3 size: 13 residues. Looked up from germline, CDR1 is GTSNPN and CDR2 is SVGIG (reference sequence). CDR3: CVWSRGGDQPQHF. The CDR3 DNA sequence: TGTGTCTGGAGTAGAGGGGGGGATCAGCCCCAGCATTTT.

The chain employs TRBV1 and TRBJ2-3; the table's D call, TRBD2, was not checked against the DNA. TRBV1 is given as a pseudogene. The CDR3 has 13 residues. The DNA for the CDR3 is TGCACCAGCAGCCAAGATCCCTCAGATACGCAGTATTTT. Its protein is CTSSQDPSDTQYF.

This clone was seen more than once but under ten times. The CDR3 spells CASSGLGGVSNQPQHF. In nucleotides, the CDR3 is TGTGCCAGCAGTGGACTAGGGGGTGTTAGCAATCAGCCCCAGCATTTT. The rearrangement links TRBV6-6 to TRBJ1-5; D might be TRBD1 (6 bases). Germline CDR1 is MNHNY and CDR2 is SVGAGI (reference sequence). Deletions cut 5 bases from V and 0 bases from J, with 14 bases between. This CDR3 is 16 amino acids long.

CDR3 residues: CASSQDHGGVETQYF. For the CDR3, the DNA is TGCGCCAGCAGCCAAGATCACGGGGGGGTAGAGACCCAGTACTTC. The chain couples TRBV4-3 to TRBJ2-5; 8 nucleotides agree with TRBD2. Germline V CDR1 and CDR2: LGHNA, YSLEER. V shed 0 bases, J shed 4 bases, and the junction held 4 bases outside the gene matches. The CDR3 totals 15 residues.

V and J are TRBV30 and TRBJ2-1; 9 bases match TRBD2. The CDR3 has 15 amino acids. The V and J ends lost 0 bases and 5 bases, in that order; junction bases with no gene match: 5. Germline CDR1 GTSNPN, CDR2 SVGIG (reference sequence). CDR3 bases: TGTGCCTGGAGTGTGTTTAGCGGGAGCCACAATGAGCAGTTCTTC. Protein product: CAWSVFSGSHNEQFF.

V usage is TRBV2 and J usage is TRBJ1-2, with a weak D call TRBD1 (6 bases). Per germline, CDR1 SNHLY and CDR2 FYNNEI. The CDR3 consists of 14 residues. V was clipped by 8 bases and J by 0 bases, with 13 bases between them. CDR3 nucleotide sequence: TGTGCCAGCTCTCCCCAGGGGACTAACTATGGCTACACCTTC. Protein sequence: CASSPQGTNYGYTF.

The chain is built from TRBV4-3 and TRBJ1-2, with 7 bases that match TRBD1. This CDR3 has 15 residues. From germline, CDR1 is LGHNA and CDR2 YSLEER. After removal of 4 bases from V and 3 bases from J, the junction contained 8 bases not matched to a gene. CDR3: CASSPRQGRDYGYTF. The CDR3 DNA sequence: TGCGCCAGCAGCCCCCGACAGGGAAGGGACTATGGCTACACCTTC.

The chain employs TRBV7-2 and TRBJ1-3; weak D call: TRBD1 (5 bases). Deletions cut 2 bases from V and 4 bases from J, with 9 bases between. The CDR3 is made up of 14 amino acids. Germline values: CDR1 SGHTA, CDR2 FQGNSA. The CDR3: CASSLFQGGNTIYF. DNA of the CDR3: TGTGCCAGCAGCTTATTTCAGGGAGGAAACACCATATATTTT.

This chain uses TRBV27 with TRBJ2-1; D not resolved. The CDR3 contains 14 residues. Per germline, CDR1 MNHEY and CDR2 SMNVEV (reference sequence). Between the trimmed V and J ends, which lost 3 bases and 8 bases, there was a span of 14 bases. The CDR3: CASSFGRPNDEQFF. The CDR3 region has the DNA TGTGCCAGCAGTTTTGGTCGGCCTAACGATGAGCAGTTCTTC.